The next 14 T cell receptor beta chains were all read from a single sample in a study of neurological immune-mediated disorders (dated by TCRdb to between 2019 and 2020). Library prep was done by 5' RACE. Sequencing instrument: Illumina HiSeq 2500. TCRdb reprocessing: public reads trimmed at Q25 with fastp, clones called with MiXCR, in-frame beta chains kept. Every distinct CDR3 protein forms one entry, paired with its most common genes and DNA. In this sample the table shows tens of thousands of distinct CDR3 sequences, 2% to 3% of which occur a single time. The ten biggest clones cover 2% to 3% of the sample. Sample: PBMCs. These receptors all come from a man in his fifties with multiple sclerosis.

This clonotype was counted ten times or more. The V gene is TRBV12-3 or TRBV12-4, the J gene TRBJ1-3; 7 nucleotides align to TRBD1. V lost 6 bases, J lost 2 bases, and 4 bases stayed unmatched. The CDR3 sequence is 14 residues long. The CDR3 DNA sequence: TGTGCCAGCAGGCAGGGGGAAACTGGAAACACCATATATTTT. Translating it yields CASRQGETGNTIYF.

The sample holds many counts of this clonotype. The V gene is TRBV6-5, the J gene TRBJ1-2; D is uncertain. V lost 2 bases, J lost 3 bases, and 10 bases lay in between. Germline lookup yields CDR1 MNHEY and CDR2 SVGAGI. There are 14 residues in the CDR3. CDR3 sequence reads: CASSYDGVHYGYTF. The CDR3 region has the DNA TGTGCCAGCAGTTACGACGGGGTTCACTATGGCTACACCTTC.

Many counts were recorded for this clonotype. At one of its ends the junction is not consistent with the germline gene, which may arise from a read error. The genes are TRBV5-1 and TRBJ1-6; weak D call: TRBD1 (5 bases). Germline CDR1 is SGHRS and CDR2 is YFSETQ. This CDR3 spans 17 amino acids. The CDR3 here is CASSLAKDRGSASPLNF. The CDR3 DNA sequence: TGCGCCAGCAGCTTGGCCAAGGACCGGGGCTCCGCTTCACCCCTCAACTTT.

This clonotype was seen ten or more times. V gene TRBV5-1 combines with J gene TRBJ2-3; TRBD2 matches at 8 bases. Unmatched junction bases numbered 8, after V lost 2 bases and J lost 9 bases. This CDR3 has 14 residues. Germline V gene lookup returns CDR1 SGHRS and CDR2 YFSETQ. The CDR3 region is CASSFSGERGTQYF. The CDR3, as DNA: TGCGCCAGCAGCTTTAGCGGGGAGCGAGGGACGCAGTATTTT.

This clonotype has just a few counts. One base away lies a much larger clone, so this may be a sequencing read error. CDR3 loop: CASSLWQEMNTEAFF. CDR3 sequence (DNA): TGCGCCAGCAGCTTGTGGCAGGAAATGAACACTGAAGCTTTCTTT. The chain employs TRBV5-1 and TRBJ1-1; D call uncertain. Trimming removed 1 base from V and 0 bases from J, with 10 bases in between. The CDR3 has 15 amino acids. CDR1 and CDR2 from the germline V gene are SGHRS and YFSETQ.

This clonotype has a count of ten or more. The chain links TRBV7-9 to TRBJ2-3; 12 bases align to TRBD2. The CDR3 length is 16 residues. Germline CDR1 and CDR2: SEHNR and FQNEAQ (reference sequence). V was pared by 3 bases and J by 6 bases, with 7 bases of the junction left unmatched. The CDR3 sequence is CASSLLTSGGRDTQYF. The CDR3 bases are TGTGCCAGCAGCTTGTTGACTAGCGGGGGTAGGGATACGCAGTATTTT.

This clonotype was seen ten or more times. This chain uses TRBV24-1 with TRBJ2-5; the D gene is possibly TRBD1 (6 bases). Trimming left V 6 bases short and J 1 base short, with 8 bases between. There are 13 residues in the CDR3. From germline, CDR1 is KGHDR and CDR2 SFDVKD. This CDR3 reads CATSPDSQETQYF. The CDR3 nucleotides read TGTGCCACCAGTCCGGACAGCCAAGAGACCCAGTACTTC.

This clonotype has a count of ten or more. The V and J genes are TRBV12-3 or TRBV12-4 and TRBJ1-2; TRBD1 matches at 7 bases. This CDR3 has 13 residues. V was pared by 4 bases and J by 5 bases, with 4 bases of the junction left unmatched. The CDR3 spells CASSWGQRYGYTF. CDR3 coding DNA: TGTGCCAGCAGTTGGGGACAGCGATATGGCTACACCTTC.

This clonotype has ten or more counts. This sequence joins TRBV7-6 and TRBJ1-4; 10 bases match TRBD1. The CDR3 is 14 residues long. Germline trimming cut 4 bases from V and 6 bases from J; bases unmatched to any gene: 2. Germline loops: CDR1 SGHVS, CDR2 FNYEAQ. CDR3 coding DNA: TGTGCCAGCAGCTGGGACAGGGGATATGAAAAACTGTTTTTT. Its protein product is CASSWDRGYEKLFF.

This clonotype was detected a few times. A much larger clone differs from this one at a single base, so this may be a read error. The chain links TRBV9 to TRBJ1-2, with no clear D. This CDR3 region has 14 residues. In germline, CDR1 is SGDLS, CDR2 YYNGEE. The germline V and J ends were trimmed by 4 bases and 3 bases, with 13 bases remaining between them. The CDR3 nucleotides read TGTGCCAGCAGCTCCGGAAGCGCGTACTATGGCTACACCTTC. This translates into CASSSGSAYYGYTF.

In this sample, this clonotype turned up many times. V usage is TRBV7-9 and J usage is TRBJ1-2, with TRBD1 as a possible D gene (6 bases). V lost 8 bases and J lost 4, with 14 bases in between. Germline loops: CDR1 SEHNR, CDR2 FQNEAQ (reference sequence). This CDR3 region has 13 residues. CDR3 nucleotides: TGTGCCAGCGACAGGCATCTCATCTATGGCTACACCTTC. Protein sequence: CASDRHLIYGYTF.

This clonotype was found many times. V is TRBV6-5 and J is TRBJ1-1; TRBD1 is a possible D gene (6 bases). Germline V CDR1 and CDR2: MNHEY, SVGAGI. The CDR3 loop spans 13 amino acids. V was shortened by 7 bases and J by 5 bases, with 14 bases between the two germline ends. The chain's CDR3 is CASTGEGGTEAFF. CDR3 DNA: TGTGCCAGCACCGGGGAAGGGGGGACTGAAGCTTTCTTT.

This clonotype was counted at least ten times. The chain couples TRBV21-1 to TRBJ2-1; the table gives TRBD2 as D, unverified against the DNA. TRBV21-1 is listed as a pseudogene. The CDR3 is 17 amino acids. The CDR3 reads CASSKKLAVQRYNEQFF. The DNA of the CDR3 is TGTGCCAGCAGCAAAAAACTAGCAGTCCAACGTTACAATGAGCAGTTCTTC.

This clonotype is termed medium-sized. V and J are TRBV12-3 or TRBV12-4 and TRBJ1-2; tentatively, D is TRBD1 (6 bases). Trimming took off 2 bases at V and 7 bases at J, with 14 bases between the two ends. CDR3 length: 14 residues. CDR3 nucleotides: TGTGCCAGCAGTTTACTGGGGGCTTCTGGTGGCTACACCTTC. The encoded protein is CASSLLGASGGYTF.